Listed below are T cell receptor beta chains from one sample, sequenced in a study of early T cells in non-severe SARS-CoV-2 infection. TCRdb reanalysed the 5' RACE reads using MiXCR and keeps one entry per CDR3 protein. Of tens of thousands of distinct CDR3 sequences listed, approximately 13% are singletons. Specimen: whole blood, collected at baseline. The receptors were sampled from an adult who was a healthcare worker with PCR-confirmed SARS-CoV-2 infection or an uninfected control (not recorded which). Each CDR3 is given with its conserved first and last residue. A D gene is named only where the DNA matches it firmly. Rows give clone size only sometimes, using once, few, many, or a class for an expanded clone.

TRBD1	few	TRBJ2-7	TRBV18	TGTGCCAGCTCACCTGGGAGGACAGGGCCCTACGAGCAGTACTTC	CASSPGRTGPYEQYF
-	few	TRBJ2-2	TRBV9	TGTGCCAGCAGCGTGGCAGGGTACCCTAACACCGGGGAGCTGTTTTTT	CASSVAGYPNTGELFF
TRBD2	many	TRBJ2-5	TRBV28	TGTGCCAGCAGGGATATAGCGGGGGCGGAGACCCAGTACTTC	CASRDIAGAETQYF
-	-	TRBJ1-1	TRBV12-3/TRBV12-4	TGTGCCAGCACCTTTTTGACCACTGAAGCTTTCTTT	CASTFLTTEAFF
-	few	TRBJ2-3	TRBV20-1	TGCAGTGCTAGAGGTGCCTTCGAGACCCAAGATACGCAGTATTTT	CSARGAFETQDTQYF
TRBD1	many	TRBJ1-4	TRBV18	TGTGCCAGCTCACCACTGAGACAGGGAGGATCTAATGAAAAACTGTTTTTT	CASSPLRQGGSNEKLFF
-	-	TRBJ2-2	TRBV11-2	TGTGCCAGCAGAATCGTGGGGAACACCGGGGAGCTGTTTTTT	CASRIVGNTGELFF
-	few	TRBJ2-3	TRBV20-1	TGCAGTGCTAGGCTCCAGGGGCGTAATGGGAATACGCAGTATTTT	CSARLQGRNGNTQYF
-	-	TRBJ1-2	TRBV11-2	TGTGCCAGCACCCCGTGGGAGGACCGCTATGGCTACACCTTC	CASTPWEDRYGYTF
-	few	TRBJ2-2	TRBV6-2/TRBV6-3	TGTGCCAGCCTCAATGGTACAGGCGTGAAACGGGAGCTGTTTTTT	CASLNGTGVKRELFF
-	-	TRBJ2-7	TRBV29-1	TGCAGCGTTCAGGACGGGAGCTCCTACGAGCAGTACTTC	CSVQDGSSYEQYF
-	many	TRBJ1-2	TRBV20-1	TGCAGTGCTAGGGTGGACGTCTATGGCTACACCTTC	CSARVDVYGYTF
TRBD2	-	TRBJ2-5	TRBV20-1	TGCAGTGCTAGGGCCAGCGGGGGGCCAGAGACCCAGTACTTC	CSARASGGPETQYF